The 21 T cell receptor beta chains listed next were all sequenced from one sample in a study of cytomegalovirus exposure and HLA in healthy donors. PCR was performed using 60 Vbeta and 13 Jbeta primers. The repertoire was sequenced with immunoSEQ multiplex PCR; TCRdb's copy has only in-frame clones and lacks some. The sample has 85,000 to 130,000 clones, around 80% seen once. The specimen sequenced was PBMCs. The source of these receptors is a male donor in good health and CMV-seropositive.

Here the CDR3 DNA reads TGTGCCAGCAGTTTAATTAAAGGACAGGATGCTTTCTTT. Amino acids: CASSLIKGQDAFF. V and J are TRBV27 and TRBJ1-1, with 7 bases that match TRBD1. The CDR3 is 13 amino acids. The V and J ends lost 2 bases and 11 bases, in that order; junction bases with no gene match: 8. Germline V lookup: CDR1 MNHEY, CDR2 SMNVEV (reference sequence).

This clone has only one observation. CDR3 loop: CASSLAEGGYEQYF. CDR3 sequence (DNA): TGTGCCAGCAGCTTAGCGGAGGGGGGGTACGAGCAGTACTTC. The rearrangement joins TRBV7-2 to TRBJ2-7; possible D gene TRBD2, 7 bases. The CDR3 consists of 14 residues. The germline V gene encodes CDR1 SGHTA and CDR2 FQGNSA. The V end lost 0 bases, the J end lost 4 bases, and 10 bases lay between the germline ends.

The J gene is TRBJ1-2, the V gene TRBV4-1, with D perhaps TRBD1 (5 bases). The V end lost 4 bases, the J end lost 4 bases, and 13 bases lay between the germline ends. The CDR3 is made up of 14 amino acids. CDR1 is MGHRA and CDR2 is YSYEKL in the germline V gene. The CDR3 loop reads CASSPMGGPYGYTF. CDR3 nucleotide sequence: TGCGCCAGCAGCCCGATGGGGGGACCCTATGGCTACACCTTC.

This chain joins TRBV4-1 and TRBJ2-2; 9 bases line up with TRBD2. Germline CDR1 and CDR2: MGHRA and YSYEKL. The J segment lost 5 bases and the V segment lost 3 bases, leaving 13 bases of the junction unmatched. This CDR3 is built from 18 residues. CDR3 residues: CASSHDQWRGGRTGELFF. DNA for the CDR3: TGCGCCAGCAGCCATGATCAGTGGCGGGGGGGCCGGACCGGGGAGCTGTTTTTT.

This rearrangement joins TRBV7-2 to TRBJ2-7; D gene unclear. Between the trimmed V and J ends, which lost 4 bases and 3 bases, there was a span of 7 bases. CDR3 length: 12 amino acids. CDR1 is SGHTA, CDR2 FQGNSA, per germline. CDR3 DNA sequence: TGTGCCAGCAGCTCGCGCCGCTACGAGCAGTACTTC. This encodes CASSSRRYEQYF.

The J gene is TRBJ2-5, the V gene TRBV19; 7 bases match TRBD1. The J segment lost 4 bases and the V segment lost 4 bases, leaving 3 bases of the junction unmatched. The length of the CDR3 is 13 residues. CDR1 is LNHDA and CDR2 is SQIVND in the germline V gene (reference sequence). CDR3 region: CASSNRGRETQYF. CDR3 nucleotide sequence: TGTGCCAGTAGTAACAGGGGAAGAGAGACCCAGTACTTC.

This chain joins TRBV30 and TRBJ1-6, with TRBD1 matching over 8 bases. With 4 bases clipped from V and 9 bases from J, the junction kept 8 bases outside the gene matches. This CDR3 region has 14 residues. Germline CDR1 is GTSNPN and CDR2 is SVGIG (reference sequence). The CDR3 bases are TGTGCCTGGACACCGGGACAGGAGGTTTCACCCCTCCACTTT. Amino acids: CAWTPGQEVSPLHF.

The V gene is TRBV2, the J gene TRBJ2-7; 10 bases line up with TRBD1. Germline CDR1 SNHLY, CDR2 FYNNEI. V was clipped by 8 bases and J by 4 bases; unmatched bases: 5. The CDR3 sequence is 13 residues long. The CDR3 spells CASRSGQGYEQYF. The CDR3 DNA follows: TGTGCCAGCCGTTCGGGACAGGGGTACGAGCAGTACTTC.

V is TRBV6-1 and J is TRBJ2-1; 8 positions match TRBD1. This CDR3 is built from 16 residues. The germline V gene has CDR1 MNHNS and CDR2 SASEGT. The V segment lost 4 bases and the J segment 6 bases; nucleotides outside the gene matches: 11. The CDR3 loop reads CASSVSGTGIRNEQFF. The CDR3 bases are TGTGCCAGCAGTGTTTCCGGGACAGGAATACGCAATGAGCAGTTCTTC.

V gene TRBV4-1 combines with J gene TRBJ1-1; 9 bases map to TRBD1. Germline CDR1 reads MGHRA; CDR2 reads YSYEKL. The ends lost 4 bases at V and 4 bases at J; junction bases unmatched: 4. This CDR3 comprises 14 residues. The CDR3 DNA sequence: TGCGCCAGCAGCCCGGGACAGGGCTCCACTGAAGCTTTCTTT. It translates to CASSPGQGSTEAFF.

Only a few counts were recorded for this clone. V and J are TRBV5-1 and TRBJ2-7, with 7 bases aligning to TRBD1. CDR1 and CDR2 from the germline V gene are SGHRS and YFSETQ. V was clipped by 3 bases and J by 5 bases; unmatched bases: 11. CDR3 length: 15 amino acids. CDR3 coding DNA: TGCGCCAGCAGCTCAAAGACAGGGTGGTTCCACGAGCAGTACTTC. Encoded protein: CASSSKTGWFHEQYF. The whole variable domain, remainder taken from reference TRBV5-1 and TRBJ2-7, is KAGVTQTPRYLIKTRGQQVTLSCSPISGHRSVSWYQQTPGQGLQFLFEYFSETQRNKGNFPGRFSGRQFSNSRSEMNVSTLELGDSALYLCASSSKTGWFHEQYFGPGTRLTVT.

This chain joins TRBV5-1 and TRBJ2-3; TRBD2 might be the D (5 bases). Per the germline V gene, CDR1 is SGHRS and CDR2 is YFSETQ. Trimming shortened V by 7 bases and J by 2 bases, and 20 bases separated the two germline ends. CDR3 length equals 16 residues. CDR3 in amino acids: CASGLDGDPATDTQYF. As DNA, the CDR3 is TGCGCCAGCGGACTGGACGGGGATCCAGCCACAGATACGCAGTATTTT. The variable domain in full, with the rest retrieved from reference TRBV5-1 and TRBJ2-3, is KAGVTQTPRYLIKTRGQQVTLSCSPISGHRSVSWYQQTPGQGLQFLFEYFSETQRNKGNFPGRFSGRQFSNSRSEMNVSTLELGDSALYLCASGLDGDPATDTQYFGPGTRLTVL.

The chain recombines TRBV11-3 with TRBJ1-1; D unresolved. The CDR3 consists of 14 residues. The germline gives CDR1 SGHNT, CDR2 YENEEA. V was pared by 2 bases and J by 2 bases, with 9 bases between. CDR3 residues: CASSLRHENTEAFF. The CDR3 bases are TGTGCCAGCAGCTTAAGACACGAAAACACTGAAGCTTTCTTT. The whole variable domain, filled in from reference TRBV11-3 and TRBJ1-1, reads EAGVVQSPRYKIIEKKQPVAFWCNPISGHNTLYWYLQNLGQGPELLIRYENEEAVDDSQLPKDRFSAERLKGVDSTLKIQPAELGDSAVYLCASSLRHENTEAFFGQGTRLTVV.

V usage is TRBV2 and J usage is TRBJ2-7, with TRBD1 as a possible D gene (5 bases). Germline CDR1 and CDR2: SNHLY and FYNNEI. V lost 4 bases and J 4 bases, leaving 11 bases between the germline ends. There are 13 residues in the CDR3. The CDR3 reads CASSGSGIYEQYF. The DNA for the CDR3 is TGTGCCAGCAGTGGTTCAGGGATTTACGAGCAGTACTTC. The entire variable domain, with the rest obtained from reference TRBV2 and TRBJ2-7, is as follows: EPEVTQTPSHQVTQMGQEVILRCVPISNHLYFYWYRQILGQKVEFLVSFYNNEISEKSEIFDDQFSVERPDGSNFTLKIRSTKLEDSAMYFCASSGSGIYEQYFGPGTRLTVT.

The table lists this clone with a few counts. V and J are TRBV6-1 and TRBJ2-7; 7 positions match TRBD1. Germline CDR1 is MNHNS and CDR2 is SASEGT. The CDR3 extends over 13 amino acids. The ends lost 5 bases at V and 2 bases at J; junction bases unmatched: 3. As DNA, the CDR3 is TGTGCCAGCAGTTGGGACAGTCCCTACGAGCAGTACTTC. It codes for CASSWDSPYEQYF.

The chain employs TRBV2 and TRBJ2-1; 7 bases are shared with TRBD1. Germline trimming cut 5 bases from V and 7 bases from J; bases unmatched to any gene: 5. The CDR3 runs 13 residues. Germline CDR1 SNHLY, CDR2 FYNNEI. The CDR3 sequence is CASSPNRGNEQFF. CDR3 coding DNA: TGTGCCAGCAGTCCAAACAGGGGTAATGAGCAGTTCTTC.

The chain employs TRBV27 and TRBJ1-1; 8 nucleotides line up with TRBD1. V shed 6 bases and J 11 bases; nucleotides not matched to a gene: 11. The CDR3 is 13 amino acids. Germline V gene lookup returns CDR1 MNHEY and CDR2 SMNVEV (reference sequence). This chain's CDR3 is CASSPRTGTYAFF. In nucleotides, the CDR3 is TGTGCCAGCAGCCCGAGGACAGGGACCTATGCTTTCTTT.

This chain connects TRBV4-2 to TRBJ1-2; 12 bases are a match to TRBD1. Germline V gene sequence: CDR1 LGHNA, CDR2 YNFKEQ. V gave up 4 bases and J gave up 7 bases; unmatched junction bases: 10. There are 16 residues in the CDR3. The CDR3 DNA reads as TGTGCCAGCAGCCCCGCGAGGGGACAGGGGGCATCTGGCTACACCTTC. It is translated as CASSPARGQGASGYTF.

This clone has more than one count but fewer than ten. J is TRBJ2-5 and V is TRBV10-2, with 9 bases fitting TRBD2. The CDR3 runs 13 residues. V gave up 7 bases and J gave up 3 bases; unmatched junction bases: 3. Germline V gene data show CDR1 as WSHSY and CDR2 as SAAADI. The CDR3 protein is CASTASGEETQYF. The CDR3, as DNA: TGCGCCAGCACCGCTAGCGGGGAAGAGACCCAGTACTTC.

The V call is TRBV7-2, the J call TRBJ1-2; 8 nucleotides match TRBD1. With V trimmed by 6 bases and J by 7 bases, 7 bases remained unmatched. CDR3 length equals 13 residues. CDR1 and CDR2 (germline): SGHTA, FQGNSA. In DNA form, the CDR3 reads TGTGCCAGCAGGCCCGGACAGGGTAGTGGCTACACCTTC. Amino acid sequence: CASRPGQGSGYTF. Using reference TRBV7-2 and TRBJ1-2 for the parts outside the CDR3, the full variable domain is GAGVSQSPSNKVTEKGKDVELRCDPISGHTALYWYRQSLGQGLEFLIYFQGNSAPDKSGLPSDRFSAERTGGSVSTLTIQRTQQEDSAVYLCASRPGQGSGYTFGSGTRLTVV.

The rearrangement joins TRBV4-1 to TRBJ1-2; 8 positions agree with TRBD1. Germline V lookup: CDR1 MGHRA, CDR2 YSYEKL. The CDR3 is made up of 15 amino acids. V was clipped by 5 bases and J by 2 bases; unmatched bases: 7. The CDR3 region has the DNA TGCGCCAGCAGCATTTCCAGGGGGCCAAACTATGGCTACACCTTC. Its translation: CASSISRGPNYGYTF.